The source of this T cell receptor (beta chain) is a study of OX40 agonist ivuxolimab in advanced cancers. About the study: The patients got ivuxolimab, which is an agonistic anti-OX40 (CD134) antibody.

The study's findings and limits: Low normalized clonal expansion also occurred in some nonresponding patients. What antigens the expanded peripheral T cells recognized was never established.

Sequenced by immunoSEQ multiplex PCR; TCRdb stores in-frame clones only, minus some. This table holds around 80,000 clones, approximately 87% found once. Remarks on this clone: Its antigen is not known.

Blood sampling took place at baseline, cycle 4 day 1, and cycle 7 day 1. This sequence originates from an adult with an advanced solid tumor such as melanoma, head and neck, liver or kidney cancer. This sample comprised CD4+ or CD8+ T cells sorted from blood, obtained in a trial of the OX40 agonist ivuxolimab.

In DNA form, the CDR3 reads TGCAGCGGAGGGGAGACGATGAACACTGAAGCTTTCTTT. Its protein product is CSGGETMNTEAFF. The rearrangement links TRBV29-1 to TRBJ1-1, with D possibly being TRBD1 (5 bases). This CDR3 spans 13 amino acids. V was shortened by 7 bases and J by 0 bases, with 12 bases between the two germline ends. Germline CDR1 and CDR2: SQVTM and ANQGSEA.